This TCR beta chain came from a study of vaccination and CD4 T cells after COVID-19 (dated by TCRdb to 2022 to 2024). Regarding the complete study: In the convalescent cohort there were six males and four females, among whom were two Hispanic individuals, seven Caucasians, two Asians and one multiracial person. Control cultures received a CEFX viral epitope pool as the positive control, an HIV-1 Nef peptide pool as the negative control, or no peptide. The spike-specific CD4+ TCR repertoire was compared before and after mRNA vaccination in approximately ten COVID-19 convalescent patients and a handful of infection-naive healthy vaccine recipients. Post-vaccine blood samples were taken a median of approximately 70 days after the second vaccine dose, with a range of roughly 14 to 250 days. Post-COVID blood samples from convalescent patients were collected a median of roughly 100 days after diagnosis, with a range of about 30 to 170 days. Participants received two doses of either the Pfizer-BioNTech BNT162b2 vaccine (n=8) or the Moderna mRNA-1273 vaccine (n=2). The cultures were stimulated with overlapping spike peptide pools from SARS-CoV-2 and from the common cold coronaviruses HCoV-NL63, HCoV-OC43 and HCoV-229E.

For this clonotype: Its recognized antigen is unknown. No qualities accompany the bases; no much larger clone lies one base away.

Spanning cysteine to phenylalanine, the CDR3 consists of 12 amino acids. The read is trimmed to its CDR3 DNA, 36 bases read in frame from base 1. V and J are truncated by 2 bases and 8 bases respectively, leaving an intervening sequence of 4 bases. CDR1 and CDR2, per the germline V gene, are MRHNA and SNTAGT. Results the study describes overall, beyond this receptor: The median count of SARS-CoV-2-reactive clonotypes went up from approximately 22 after infection to 38 after vaccination, although the change was not significant. Of the vaccine-specific clones in convalescent patients, 304 of 307, or nearly all, reacted only to SARS-CoV-2 spike and did not cross-react with common cold coronaviruses. The study included relatively few convalescent patients and did not analyze early timepoints after natural infection. In convalescent patients, a median approximately 83% of post-vaccine SARS-CoV-2-reactive clones were detected only after vaccination, and vaccine-specific priming was suggested by this finding.

To prepare the library, PCR was applied. At the Johns Hopkins FTIC core, DNA from the cultured CD4+ T cells underwent TCR sequencing with the Oncomine TCR Beta short-read assay. The QIAamp micro DNA kit was used to extract genomic DNA from the cultured CD4+ T cells. Oncomine TCR Beta libraries made from cultured CD4+ T cells were pooled using unique dual indexes and sequenced on an Illumina iSeq 100. The study's own analysis went as follows. Non-productive sequences were removed, and CDR3s that did not start with C, did not end with F or W, or were shorter than 7 amino acids were discarded. The MANAFEST web application was used to identify antigen-specific clonotypes by comparing peptide-stimulated wells against reference wells and other culture wells. Positive clones required FDR below 0.05, an odds ratio above 5, and productive frequency above 0.1% in at least two of three replicate wells. A clonotype was classed as cross-reactive if the clonotype showed significant expansion both in SARS-CoV-2 spike wells and in at least one common cold coronavirus spike condition. CDR3 homology was assessed with Levenshtein distances (stringdist) and unrooted phylogenetic trees (ape) in R version 3.6.1. TCRdb's own reprocessing of the public reads used fastp at Q25 and MiXCR and kept productive beta chains. For every CDR3 protein sequence, its rows merge into one entry that carries the most common genes and DNA. TCRdb, not the original authors, processed these V and J calls. The sample table lists about 16,000 distinct CDR3 sequences, approximately 35% of them with a count of one. The ten largest account for approximately 25% of the sample.

What the treatment or condition label conveys for this sample: roughly 10-day PBMC culture with coronavirus spike peptide pools or control peptides (ViraFEST assay). The ViraFEST assay, used in the study, expanded antigen-specific T cells with peptide pools and then identified the expanded clonotypes through TCR sequencing. Healthy vaccine recipients had no prior SARS-CoV-2 infection, confirmed by negative nucleocapsid antibody tests before and after vaccination. Around 2 million PBMCs per well were cultured in IMDM with approximately 5% human AB serum and 8 to 10 IU/ml IL-2, plus 10 ug/ml peptide pools. On days 3 and 7, half of the culture medium was replaced with fresh IL-2-containing medium. CD4+ T cells were isolated after about nine days of culture through negative selection using the EasySep CD4+ T cell isolation kit. Ficoll-Paque Plus gradient centrifugation was used to isolate PBMCs from whole blood, and the isolated PBMCs were then either used fresh or cryopreserved at -140C. Each culture condition was generally run in triplicate wells.

The clonotype was recovered from a human donor who received a COVID-19 vaccine. This specimen was CD4+ T cells from blood, cultured in vitro, taken before SARS-CoV-2 vaccination. This sequence uses TRBV6-4 and TRBJ1-6, with no confident D gene call. The CDR3 has the sequence CASSDNDSPLHF. The base sequence is TGTGCCAGCAGTGACAACGATTCACCCCTCCACTTT.